This TCR beta chain was sequenced during a study of CD8+CD57+ T cells in acquired aplastic anemia. The CDR3 loop spans 13 amino acids. V was clipped by 1 base and J by 2 bases, with 5 bases between them. TCR beta VDJ and CDR3 profiling used genomic DNA as template. Each CDR3 protein gets one entry after TCRdb re-called the reads with MiXCR. The sample holds around 170,000 distinct CDR3 sequences, nearly 50% seen once. Patients sequenced had flow cytometry evidence of CD8+CD57+ cell expansion. The rearrangement uses TRBV12-3 or TRBV12-4 and TRBJ2-5; D unclear. Sequencing was done on a sample of sorted CD4+, CD8+, or CD8+CD57+ T cells (not recorded which) from PBMCs. The TCR comes from a human donor with aplastic anemia. CDR3 DNA: TGTGCCAGCAGTTTAGTTCCACAAGAGACCCAGTACTTC. Encoded protein: CASSLVPQETQYF.